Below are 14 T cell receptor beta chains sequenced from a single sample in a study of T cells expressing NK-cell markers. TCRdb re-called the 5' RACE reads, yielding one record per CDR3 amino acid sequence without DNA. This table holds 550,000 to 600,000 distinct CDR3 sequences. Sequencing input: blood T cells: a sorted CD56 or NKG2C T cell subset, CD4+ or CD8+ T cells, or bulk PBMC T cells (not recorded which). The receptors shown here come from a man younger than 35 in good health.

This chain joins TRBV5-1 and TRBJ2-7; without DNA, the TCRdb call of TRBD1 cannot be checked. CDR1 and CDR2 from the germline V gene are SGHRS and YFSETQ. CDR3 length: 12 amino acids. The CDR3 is CASTDRASEQYF.

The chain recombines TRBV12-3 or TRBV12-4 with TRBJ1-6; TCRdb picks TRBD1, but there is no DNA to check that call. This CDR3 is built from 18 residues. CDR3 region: CASSLIRGRGVSNSPLHF.

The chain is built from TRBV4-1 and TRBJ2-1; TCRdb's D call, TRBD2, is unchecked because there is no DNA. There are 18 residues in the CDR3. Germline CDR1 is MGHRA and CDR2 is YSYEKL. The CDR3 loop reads CASSQGPGRAGFYNEQFF.

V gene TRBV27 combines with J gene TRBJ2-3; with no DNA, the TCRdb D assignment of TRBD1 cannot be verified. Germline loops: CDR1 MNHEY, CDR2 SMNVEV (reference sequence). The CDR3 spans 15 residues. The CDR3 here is CASSSGTGGGDTQYF.

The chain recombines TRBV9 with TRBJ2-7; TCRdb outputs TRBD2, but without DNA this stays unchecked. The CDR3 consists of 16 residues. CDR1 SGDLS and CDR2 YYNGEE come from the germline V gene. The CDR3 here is CASSAEAGGGSYEQYF.

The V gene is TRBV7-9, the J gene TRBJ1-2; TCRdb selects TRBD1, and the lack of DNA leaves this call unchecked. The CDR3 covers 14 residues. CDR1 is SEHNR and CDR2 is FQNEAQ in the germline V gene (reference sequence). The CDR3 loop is CASSRSGQIYGYTF.

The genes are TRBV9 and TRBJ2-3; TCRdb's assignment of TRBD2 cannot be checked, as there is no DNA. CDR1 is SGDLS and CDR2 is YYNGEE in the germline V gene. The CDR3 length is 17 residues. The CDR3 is CASSQLTTSLATDTQYF.

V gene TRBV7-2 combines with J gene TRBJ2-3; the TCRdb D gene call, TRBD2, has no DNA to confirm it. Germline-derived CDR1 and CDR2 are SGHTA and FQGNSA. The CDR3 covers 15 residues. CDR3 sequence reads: CASMGPLLSTDTQYF.

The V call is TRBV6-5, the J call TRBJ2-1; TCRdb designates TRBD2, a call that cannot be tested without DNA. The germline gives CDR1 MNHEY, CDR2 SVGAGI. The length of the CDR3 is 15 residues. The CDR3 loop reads CASRSLAGGENEQFF.

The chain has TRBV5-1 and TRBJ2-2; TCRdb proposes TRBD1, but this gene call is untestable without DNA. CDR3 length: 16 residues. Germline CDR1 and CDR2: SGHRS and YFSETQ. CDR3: CASCSGTGVNTGELFF.

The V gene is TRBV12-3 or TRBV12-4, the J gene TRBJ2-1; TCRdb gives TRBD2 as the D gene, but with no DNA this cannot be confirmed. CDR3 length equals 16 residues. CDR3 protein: CASSFRGTSGHNEQFF.

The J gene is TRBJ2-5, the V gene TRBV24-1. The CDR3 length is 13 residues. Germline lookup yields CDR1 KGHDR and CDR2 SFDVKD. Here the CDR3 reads CATSDRIHETQYF.

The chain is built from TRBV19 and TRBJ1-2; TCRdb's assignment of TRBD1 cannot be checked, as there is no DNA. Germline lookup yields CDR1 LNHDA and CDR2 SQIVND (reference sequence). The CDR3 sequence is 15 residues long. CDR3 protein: CASSIRRGQGDGYTF.

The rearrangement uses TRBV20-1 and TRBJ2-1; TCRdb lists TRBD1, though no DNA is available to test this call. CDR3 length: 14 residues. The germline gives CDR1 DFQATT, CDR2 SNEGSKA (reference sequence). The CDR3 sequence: CSALPLGGHNEQFF.